The 10 T cell receptor beta chains listed next were all sequenced from one sample in a study of blood T cells in healthy people across ages. It was with a sample-barcoded 5' primer and a J-beta primer mix that a second PCR of roughly 7 to 12 cycles was run. TCRdb independently ran MiXCR on the 5' RACE reads; one entry per CDR3 protein. The table shows about 1.4 million distinct CDR3 sequences, with around 55% occurring only once. The specimen was blood. Every receptor here comes from a young man in good health.

The chain has TRBV6-6 and TRBJ2-1; D is ambiguous. V lost 6 bases and J 4 bases, leaving 19 bases between the germline ends. Germline CDR1 is MNHNY and CDR2 is SVGAGI (reference sequence). CDR3 length: 16 amino acids. This CDR3 reads CASSPTTGWGYNEQFF. Written as DNA, the CDR3 is TGTGCCAGCAGCCCAACCACTGGGTGGGGTTACAATGAGCAGTTCTTC.

The chain is built from TRBV7-9 and TRBJ2-4; a weak D match, TRBD2 (6 bases). The J call may be in error: the DNA end matches TRBJ2-7 better. Germline lookup yields CDR1 SEHNR and CDR2 FQNEAQ (reference sequence). The CDR3 consists of 11 residues. DNA of the CDR3: TGTGCCAGCAATGGGGGGACCGAGCAGTACTTC. It translates to CASNGGTEQYF.

The genes are TRBV7-2 and TRBJ1-1; D gene uncertain. The germline CDR1 and CDR2 sequences are SGHTA and FQGNSA. V lost 3 bases and J lost 0, with 17 bases in between. The CDR3 is 17 residues long. CDR3 region: CASSFNSRISMNTEAFF. In DNA, the CDR3 is TGTGCCAGCAGCTTTAACAGTAGGATATCTATGAACACTGAAGCTTTCTTT.

J is TRBJ2-4 and V is TRBV10-2; TRBD1 or TRBD2 may be the D gene (6 bases each). This CDR3 region has 16 residues. V was trimmed by 0 bases and J by 3 bases, leaving 12 bases between them. From germline, CDR1 is WSHSY and CDR2 SAAADI. The CDR3, as DNA: TGCGCCAGCAGTGAGTCGTCCGGGGGCCACAAAAACATTCAGTACTTC. Translation gives CASSESSGGHKNIQYF.

This clonotype has just a few counts. V gene TRBV20-1 combines with J gene TRBJ2-7; 7 bases line up with TRBD1. CDR3 length: 13 residues. J gave up 4 bases and V 1 base, and 4 bases lay outside the gene matches. Germline lookup yields CDR1 DFQATT and CDR2 SNEGSKA (reference sequence). CDR3 residues: CSARGQGGYEQYF. In DNA form, the CDR3 reads TGCAGTGCTAGAGGACAGGGCGGTTACGAGCAGTACTTC.

The chain uses TRBV30 and TRBJ2-5; possible D gene TRBD2, 6 bases. The J call may be incorrect, as the DNA end agrees better with TRBJ2-7. CDR3 length: 15 residues. The germline gives CDR1 GTSNPN, CDR2 SVGIG (reference sequence). The CDR3 sequence is CAWRAQAGTYYEQYF. CDR3 coding DNA: TGTGCCTGGAGGGCGCAAGCAGGGACTTACTACGAGCAGTACTTC.

The rearrangement links TRBV4-1 to TRBJ2-7; 7 bases match TRBD1. Germline V lookup: CDR1 MGHRA, CDR2 YSYEKL. Losses at the gene ends were 8 bases for V and 5 bases for J; bases not matched to a gene: 9. The CDR3 covers 13 residues. This chain's CDR3 is CASRRTGGHEQYF. Here the CDR3 DNA reads TGCGCCAGCCGGAGGACAGGCGGCCACGAGCAGTACTTC.

As DNA, the CDR3 is TGTGCCAGCAGTTTGGGACTACCAAATGAGCAGTTCTTC. It yields the protein CASSLGLPNEQFF. J is TRBJ2-1 and V is TRBV6-2 or TRBV6-3, with 7 bases that match TRBD2. Per germline, CDR1 MNHEY and CDR2 SVGEGT. V was pared by 4 bases and J by 7 bases, with 4 bases of the junction left unmatched. This CDR3 has 13 amino acids.

This chain connects TRBV15 to TRBJ2-7; the match to TRBD1 covers 7 bases. CDR1 is LNHNV, CDR2 YYDKDF, per germline (reference sequence). This CDR3 has 19 residues. V shed 2 bases, J shed 0 bases, and the junction held 16 bases outside the gene matches. The DNA of the CDR3 is TGTGCCACCAGCAGACCTCACCCATTGGACAGGCCGAGCTCCTACGAGCAGTACTTC. Amino acid sequence: CATSRPHPLDRPSSYEQYF.

The rearrangement joins TRBV25-1 to TRBJ1-6; D remains ambiguous. There are 13 residues in the CDR3. Trimming removed 5 bases at V and 9 bases at J, with 11 bases between. Germline lookup yields CDR1 MGHDK and CDR2 SYGVNS. This CDR3 reads CASSSHGGSPLHF. As DNA, the CDR3 is TGTGCCAGCAGTTCTCACGGAGGTTCACCCCTCCACTTT.